The subject of this entry is one TCR beta chain. Antigen specificity is unknown. Vbeta (60) and Jbeta (13) primers were used in the PCR. TCRdb's copy holds only in-frame clones and misses some; the assay was immunoSEQ multiplex PCR. The sample yields 100,000 to 150,000 clones, 75% to 90% seen once. The data were obtained in a study of cytomegalovirus exposure and HLA in healthy donors. Across the study: Of over 350 genotyped donors, around 86% grouped in the Caucasian-associated ancestry cluster. Broader study findings: Most TCRs appeared rarely, but some public TCRs recurred in many donors. For most TCR beta V segments, an earlier analysis put the productive rate at about 87% or about 30% of the time.

Losses at the gene ends were 4 bases for V and 2 bases for J; bases not matched to a gene: 5. Germline values: CDR1 SGHRS, CDR2 YFSETQ. This CDR3 has 14 amino acids. Participants comprised healthy donors of bone marrow. The sample taken for sequencing was PBMCs. The V gene is TRBV5-1, the J gene TRBJ2-5; 7 positions agree with TRBD1. The TCR originated in a man aged 35 to 55 in good health and CMV-seronegative. The CDR3 region is CASSPGQEQETQYF. The CDR3 region has the DNA TGCGCCAGCAGCCCCGGACAGGAGCAAGAGACCCAGTACTTC.